This T cell receptor beta chain appears in the sequencing data of a study of cytomegalovirus exposure and HLA in healthy donors. Germline CDR1 SGHRS, CDR2 YFSETQ. Trimming took 4 bases from V and 6 from J; bases not matched to a gene: 6. The CDR3 consists of 13 residues. PCR primers comprised 60 Vbeta and 13 Jbeta primers. TCRdb's table, derived via immunoSEQ multiplex PCR, lists solely in-frame clones and lacks some. Altogether roughly 140,000 clones are present, approximately 78% being singletons, with the ten largest covering 2% to 3%. The source of this sequence is a woman younger than 30 in good health and CMV-seropositive. This rearrangement joins TRBV5-1 to TRBJ1-2; TRBD1 agrees at 7 bases. The sequencing input was PBMCs. The DNA of the CDR3 is TGCGCCAGCAGCCCCGGACAGGCCGATGGCTACACCTTC. Protein: CASSPGQADGYTF. The full variable domain, with the rest looked up from reference TRBV5-1 and TRBJ1-2, is KAGVTQTPRYLIKTRGQQVTLSCSPISGHRSVSWYQQTPGQGLQFLFEYFSETQRNKGNFPGRFSGRQFSNSRSEMNVSTLELGDSALYLCASSPGQADGYTFGSGTRLTVV.